This T cell receptor (beta chain) stems from a study of PD-L1 blockade in urothelial cancer. Study-level information: Patients had been given 0 to 3 earlier chemotherapy regimens. Among blood samples, the median T cell count was some 140,000.

As concerns this clone: No antigen is known for it.

Assay: immunoSEQ multiplex PCR; the TCRdb copy retains only in-frame clones and omits some. Found here are some 27,000 clones, around 75% of them singletons; the top ten hold just over 2%. General study points: Durable-benefit patients had greater expansion of tumor-associated blood clones at 3 weeks.

This CDR3 is built from 13 residues. CDR1 and CDR2 (germline): GTSNPN, SVGIG (reference sequence). The V end was cut by 3 bases, the J end by 6 bases, with 12 bases between. The sequencing here drew on PBMCs, taken around atezolizumab (anti-PD-L1) treatment. The chain recombines TRBV30 with TRBJ1-3, with D perhaps TRBD1 (6 bases). The clonotype comes from a man aged 45-60 years with urothelial cancer. The CDR3 nucleotides read TGTGCCTGGAGAGGACAGATCGAAAACACCATATATTTT. It codes for CAWRGQIENTIYF.